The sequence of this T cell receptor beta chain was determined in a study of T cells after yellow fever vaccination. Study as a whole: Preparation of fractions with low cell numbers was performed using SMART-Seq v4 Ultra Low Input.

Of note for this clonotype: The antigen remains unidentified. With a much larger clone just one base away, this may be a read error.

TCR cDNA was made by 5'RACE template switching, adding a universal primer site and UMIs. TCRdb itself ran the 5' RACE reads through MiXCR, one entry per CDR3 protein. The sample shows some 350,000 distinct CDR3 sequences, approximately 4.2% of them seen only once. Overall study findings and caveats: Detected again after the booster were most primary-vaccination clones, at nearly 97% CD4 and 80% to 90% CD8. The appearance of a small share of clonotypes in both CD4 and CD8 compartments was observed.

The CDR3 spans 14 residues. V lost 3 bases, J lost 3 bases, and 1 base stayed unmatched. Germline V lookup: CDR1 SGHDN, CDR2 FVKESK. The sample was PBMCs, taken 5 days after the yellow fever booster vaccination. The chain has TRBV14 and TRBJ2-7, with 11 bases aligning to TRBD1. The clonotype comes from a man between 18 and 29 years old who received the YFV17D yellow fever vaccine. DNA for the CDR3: TGTGCCAGCAGCCAGGGACAGGGGGGCTACGAGCAGTACTTC. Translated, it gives CASSQGQGGYEQYF.